Each of the 18 T cell receptor beta chains below was sequenced from the same sample in a study of shared clonotypes between healthy human individuals. Clones were read by immunoSEQ multiplex PCR, and TCRdb kept only the in-frame ones, dropping some. The profile shows fewer than 850,000 clones, roughly 70% of them singletons. Sequenced: memory CD4+ T cells sorted from blood. Subset denoted: CD45RA-negative fraction. These receptors were obtained from a woman aged 25-40 years in good health.

Points on this clone: This specimen includes other DNA sequences encoding the same CDR3. J is TRBJ2-7 and V is TRBV28, with D unclear. CDR1 is MDHEN, CDR2 SYDVKM, per germline. V was pared by 1 base and J by 3 bases, with 4 bases between. This CDR3 spans 12 amino acids. The CDR3 DNA reads TGTGCCAGCAGTTTATTCGGCTACGAGCAGTACTTC. Translation: CASSLFGYEQYF.

The chain couples TRBV15 to TRBJ2-1, with 15 bases matching TRBD2. This CDR3 spans 18 amino acids. The junction had 10 bases not matched to a gene; V was cut back by 3 bases and J by 7 bases. Germline V CDR1 and CDR2: LNHNV, YYDKDF (reference sequence). CDR3 sequence: CATSRRTSGRVPRNEQFF. The CDR3 nucleotides read TGTGCCACCAGCAGGAGGACTAGCGGGAGGGTTCCGCGAAATGAGCAGTTCTTC. The variable domain in full, completed from reference TRBV15 and TRBJ2-1, reads DAMVIQNPRYQVTQFGKPVTLSCSQTLNHNVMYWYQQKSSQAPKLLFHYYDKDFNNEADTPDNFQSRRPNTSFCFLDIRSPGLGDTAMYLCATSRRTSGRVPRNEQFFGPGTRLTVL.

This clone has just a few counts. The chain recombines TRBV11-3 with TRBJ2-1, with 11 nucleotides matching TRBD1. Germline CDR1 reads SGHNT; CDR2 reads YENEEA. Unmatched junction bases numbered 10, after V lost 1 base and J lost 8 bases. The CDR3 contains 17 residues. CDR3 amino acids: CASSLGRGTGGEDEQFF. DNA for the CDR3: TGTGCCAGCAGCTTAGGCCGAGGGACAGGGGGAGAGGATGAGCAGTTCTTC.

V and J are TRBV11-3 and TRBJ2-7; no firm D call. V was shortened by 0 bases and J by 0 bases, with 6 bases between the two germline ends. Germline V CDR1 and CDR2: SGHNT, YENEEA. CDR3 length equals 14 residues. In DNA form, the CDR3 reads TGTGCCAGCAGCTTAGACCGAACCTCCTACGAGCAGTACTTC. Amino acid sequence: CASSLDRTSYEQYF. The full variable domain, with the rest looked up from reference TRBV11-3 and TRBJ2-7, is EAGVVQSPRYKIIEKKQPVAFWCNPISGHNTLYWYLQNLGQGPELLIRYENEEAVDDSQLPKDRFSAERLKGVDSTLKIQPAELGDSAVYLCASSLDRTSYEQYFGPGTRLTVT.

This chain joins TRBV6-6 and TRBJ2-7; 9 bases fit TRBD1. V gave up 5 bases and J gave up 6 bases; unmatched junction bases: 5. This CDR3 has 13 amino acids. Germline values: CDR1 MNHNY, CDR2 SVGAGI (reference sequence). CDR3 in DNA: TGTGCCAGCAGTACCTGGACAGGGGCCGAGCAGTACTTC. Residues: CASSTWTGAEQYF.

V gene TRBV28 combines with J gene TRBJ2-3, with TRBD2 matching 7 bases. This CDR3 region has 13 residues. The ends lost 5 bases at V and 1 base at J; junction bases unmatched: 0. Germline lookup yields CDR1 MDHEN and CDR2 SYDVKM. Here the CDR3 reads CASSGGGTDTQYF. Here the CDR3 DNA reads TGTGCCAGCAGTGGGGGGGGCACAGATACGCAGTATTTT.

V gene TRBV2 combines with J gene TRBJ1-5; D may be TRBD1 (5 bases). Germline CDR1 reads SNHLY; CDR2 reads FYNNEI. V was shortened by 8 bases and J by 11 bases, with 22 bases between the two germline ends. The CDR3 length is 14 residues. The CDR3 region has the DNA TGTGCCAGCGCCCTCTCGGGGGGGATACCTTCCCAGCATTTT. Its protein product is CASALSGGIPSQHF. Full variable domain (outside the CDR3, taken from reference TRBV2 and TRBJ1-5): EPEVTQTPSHQVTQMGQEVILRCVPISNHLYFYWYRQILGQKVEFLVSFYNNEISEKSEIFDDQFSVERPDGSNFTLKIRSTKLEDSAMYFCASALSGGIPSQHFGDGTRLSIL.

The chain couples TRBV27 to TRBJ1-2; TRBD1 matches 9 bases. CDR3 length equals 16 residues. Trimming at V came to 6 bases and at J to 5 bases, leaving 13 bases not matched to a gene. The germline V gene encodes CDR1 MNHEY and CDR2 SMNVEV (reference sequence). Here the CDR3 reads CASRELRTGESYGYTF. CDR3 sequence (DNA): TGTGCCAGCAGGGAACTTAGGACAGGGGAAAGTTATGGCTACACCTTC.

This chain joins TRBV11-2 and TRBJ2-5; TRBD2 aligns across 13 bases. V was clipped by 3 bases and J by 2 bases; unmatched bases: 3. The germline CDR1 and CDR2 sequences are SGHAT and FQNNGV. The CDR3 has 16 residues. The CDR3 reads CASSLGGLAGQETQYF. DNA for the CDR3: TGTGCCAGCAGCTTGGGGGGACTAGCGGGGCAAGAGACCCAGTACTTC.

This rearrangement joins TRBV30 to TRBJ1-1, with D uncertain. Trimming took 0 bases from V and 11 from J, leaving 10 bases between them. CDR1 and CDR2 from the germline V gene are GTSNPN and SVGIG (reference sequence). The CDR3 covers 11 residues. CDR3 protein: CAWSVPPMAFF. DNA of the CDR3: TGTGCCTGGAGTGTACCCCCGATGGCTTTCTTT.

J is TRBJ2-1 and V is TRBV10-1; tentative D call: TRBD1 (5 bases). The CDR3 totals 14 residues. From germline, CDR1 is WNHNN and CDR2 SYGVQD (reference sequence). V dropped 5 bases and J dropped 7 bases, with 15 bases sitting between them. This CDR3 is CASSPGSVTNEQFF. CDR3 bases: TGCGCCAGCAGTCCAGGGTCGGTCACGAATGAGCAGTTCTTC.

The V gene is TRBV5-1, the J gene TRBJ2-7; TRBD1 might be the D (6 bases). This CDR3 comprises 14 residues. CDR1 SGHRS and CDR2 YFSETQ come from the germline V gene. The V and J ends lost 0 bases and 7 bases respectively, with 14 bases between them. This CDR3 reads CASSLGTAGLEQYF. Here the CDR3 DNA reads TGCGCCAGCAGCTTGGGGACAGCCGGGTTGGAGCAGTACTTC.

This chain uses TRBV15 with TRBJ1-5; D gene unclear. Germline loops: CDR1 LNHNV, CDR2 YYDKDF (reference sequence). Between the trimmed V and J ends, which lost 3 bases and 2 bases, there was a span of 11 bases. This CDR3 region has 15 residues. CDR3 DNA: TGTGCCACCAGCAGGGGTCCTGACGGCAATCAGCCCCAGCATTTT. Translating gives CATSRGPDGNQPQHF.

V and J are TRBV28 and TRBJ2-7, with a possible D match to TRBD1 (5 bases). Germline CDR1 is MDHEN and CDR2 is SYDVKM. This CDR3 has 16 residues. Trimming removed 1 base from V and 5 bases from J, with 18 bases in between. The DNA of the CDR3 is TGTGCCAGCAGTTTATCTCTTGGACAACTCTTACACGAGCAGTACTTC. Its translation: CASSLSLGQLLHEQYF. The full variable domain, completed using reference TRBV28 and TRBJ2-7, is DVKVTQSSRYLVKRTGEKVFLECVQDMDHENMFWYRQDPGLGLRLIYFSYDVKMKEKGDIPEGYSVSREKKERFSLILESASTNQTSMYLCASSLSLGQLLHEQYFGPGTRLTVT.

The J gene is TRBJ2-1, the V gene TRBV19; 11 bases align to TRBD2. V lost 5 bases and J lost 5; bases outside the gene matches: 5. Germline CDR1 and CDR2: LNHDA and SQIVND (reference sequence). The CDR3 totals 15 residues. The CDR3 protein is CASSSGTSGNNEQFF. Here the CDR3 DNA reads TGTGCCAGTAGTTCCGGGACTAGCGGAAACAATGAGCAGTTCTTC.

The chain is built from TRBV7-2 and TRBJ1-1; D might be TRBD1 (5 bases). V lost 2 bases and J lost 5, with 15 bases in between. CDR1 is SGHTA, CDR2 FQGNSA, per germline. The CDR3 spans 15 residues. CDR3 DNA: TGTGCCAGCAGCTTACGGCTCGCAGGGCATACTGAAGCTTTCTTT. It codes for CASSLRLAGHTEAFF.

This clone appeared a single time. This chain links TRBV28 with TRBJ2-7; TRBD2 might be the D (6 bases). CDR3 length: 13 amino acids. Trimming cost V 6 bases and J 6 bases, with 15 bases left between them. From germline, CDR1 is MDHEN and CDR2 SYDVKM. CDR3 sequence: CASRGRGRGEQYF. The CDR3 DNA sequence: TGTGCCAGCAGGGGGCGGGGAAGGGGCGAGCAGTACTTC.

The chain joins TRBV2 to TRBJ2-3, with D perhaps matching TRBD2 (5 bases). In germline, CDR1 is SNHLY, CDR2 FYNNEI. Trimming pared 6 bases from V and 5 bases from J, leaving 6 bases between. The CDR3 extends over 11 amino acids. The CDR3 is CASSGEDTQYF. The CDR3, as DNA: TGTGCCAGCAGCGGGGAAGATACGCAGTATTTT. The full variable domain, rest sourced from reference TRBV2 and TRBJ2-3, is EPEVTQTPSHQVTQMGQEVILRCVPISNHLYFYWYRQILGQKVEFLVSFYNNEISEKSEIFDDQFSVERPDGSNFTLKIRSTKLEDSAMYFCASSGEDTQYFGPGTRLTVL.